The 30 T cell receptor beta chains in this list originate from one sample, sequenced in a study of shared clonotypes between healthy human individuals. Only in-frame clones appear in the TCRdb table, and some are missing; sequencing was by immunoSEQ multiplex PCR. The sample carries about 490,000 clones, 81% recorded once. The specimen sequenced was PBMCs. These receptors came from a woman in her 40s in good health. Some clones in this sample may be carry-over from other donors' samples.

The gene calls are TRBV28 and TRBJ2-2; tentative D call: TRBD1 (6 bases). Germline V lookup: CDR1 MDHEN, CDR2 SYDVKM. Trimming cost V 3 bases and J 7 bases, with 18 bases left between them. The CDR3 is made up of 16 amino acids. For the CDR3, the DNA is TGTGCCAGCAGTTTTCGTCACAGGGAAATGGGCGGGGAGCTGTTTTTT. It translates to CASSFRHREMGGELFF.

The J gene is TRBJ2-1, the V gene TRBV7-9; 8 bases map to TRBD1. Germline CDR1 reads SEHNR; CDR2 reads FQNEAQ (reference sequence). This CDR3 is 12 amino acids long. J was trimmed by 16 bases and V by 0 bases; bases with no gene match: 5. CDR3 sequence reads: CASSLARDRSFF. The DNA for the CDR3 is TGTGCCAGCAGCTTAGCGCGGGACAGGTCTTTCTTC.

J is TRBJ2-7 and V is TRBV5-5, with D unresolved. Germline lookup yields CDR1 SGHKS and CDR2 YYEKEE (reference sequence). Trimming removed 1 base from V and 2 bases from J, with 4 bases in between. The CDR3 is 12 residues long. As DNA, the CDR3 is TGTGCCAGCAGCTTGTCGCCCTACGAGCAGTACTTC. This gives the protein CASSLSPYEQYF.

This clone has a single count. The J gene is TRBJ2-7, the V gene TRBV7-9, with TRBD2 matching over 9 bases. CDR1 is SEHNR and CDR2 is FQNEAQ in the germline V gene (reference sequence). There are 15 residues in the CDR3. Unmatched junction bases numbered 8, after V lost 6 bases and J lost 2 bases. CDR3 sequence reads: CASRMTSGITYEQYF. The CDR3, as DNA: TGTGCCAGCAGAATGACTAGCGGAATAACCTACGAGCAGTACTTC.

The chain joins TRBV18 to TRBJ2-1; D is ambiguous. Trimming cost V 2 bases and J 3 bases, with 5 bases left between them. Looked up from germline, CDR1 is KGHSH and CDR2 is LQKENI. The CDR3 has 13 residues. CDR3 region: CASSPGDYNEQFF. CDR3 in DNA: TGTGCCAGCTCACCAGGGGACTACAATGAGCAGTTCTTC.

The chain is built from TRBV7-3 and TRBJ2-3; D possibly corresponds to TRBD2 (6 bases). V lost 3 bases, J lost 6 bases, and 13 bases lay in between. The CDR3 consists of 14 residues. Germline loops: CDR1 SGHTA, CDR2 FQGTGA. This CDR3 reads CASSFGGPFDTQYF. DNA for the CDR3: TGTGCCAGCAGCTTTGGAGGGCCGTTCGATACGCAGTATTTT.

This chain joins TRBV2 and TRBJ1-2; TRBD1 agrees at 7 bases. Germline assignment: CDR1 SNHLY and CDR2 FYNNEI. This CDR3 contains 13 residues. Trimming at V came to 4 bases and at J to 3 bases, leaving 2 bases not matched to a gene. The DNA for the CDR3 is TGTGCCAGCAGTGCCCAGGGGGACTATGGCTACACCTTC. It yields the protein CASSAQGDYGYTF. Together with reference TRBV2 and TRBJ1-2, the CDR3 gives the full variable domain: EPEVTQTPSHQVTQMGQEVILRCVPISNHLYFYWYRQILGQKVEFLVSFYNNEISEKSEIFDDQFSVERPDGSNFTLKIRSTKLEDSAMYFCASSAQGDYGYTFGSGTRLTVV.

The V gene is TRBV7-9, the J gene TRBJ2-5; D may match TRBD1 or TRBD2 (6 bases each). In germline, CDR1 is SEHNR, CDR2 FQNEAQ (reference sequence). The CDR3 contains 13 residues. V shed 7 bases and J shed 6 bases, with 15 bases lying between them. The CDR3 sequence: CASTRGGTQTQYF. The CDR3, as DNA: TGTGCCAGCACTCGCGGCGGGACACAGACCCAGTACTTC.

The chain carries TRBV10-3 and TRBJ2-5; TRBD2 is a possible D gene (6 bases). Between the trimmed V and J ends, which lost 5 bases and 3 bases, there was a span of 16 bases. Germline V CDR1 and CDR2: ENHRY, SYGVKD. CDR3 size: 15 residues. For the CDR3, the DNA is TGTGCCATCAGTTCCAGACTAGGAGGAGAAGAGACCCAGTACTTC. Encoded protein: CAISSRLGGEETQYF.

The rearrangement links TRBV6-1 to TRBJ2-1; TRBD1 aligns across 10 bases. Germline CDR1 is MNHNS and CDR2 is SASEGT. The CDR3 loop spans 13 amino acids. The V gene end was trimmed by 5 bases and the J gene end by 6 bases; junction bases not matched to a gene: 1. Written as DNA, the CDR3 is TGTGCCAGCAGTTGGGACAGGGGCAATGAGCAGTTCTTC. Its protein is CASSWDRGNEQFF.

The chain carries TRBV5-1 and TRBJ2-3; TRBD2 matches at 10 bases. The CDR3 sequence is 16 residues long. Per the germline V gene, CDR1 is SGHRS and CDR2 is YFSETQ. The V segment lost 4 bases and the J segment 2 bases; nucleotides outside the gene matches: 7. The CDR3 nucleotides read TGCGCCAGCAGCAAGGGGACTAGCGCCGACACAGATACGCAGTATTTT. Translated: CASSKGTSADTDTQYF.

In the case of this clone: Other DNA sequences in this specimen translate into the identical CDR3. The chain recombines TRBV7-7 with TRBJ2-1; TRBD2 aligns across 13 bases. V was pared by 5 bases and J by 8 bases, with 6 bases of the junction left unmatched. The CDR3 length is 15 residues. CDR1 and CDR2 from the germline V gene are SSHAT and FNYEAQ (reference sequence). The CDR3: CASSPGLAGIYEQFF. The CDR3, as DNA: TGTGCCAGCAGCCCGGGACTAGCGGGGATATATGAGCAGTTCTTC.

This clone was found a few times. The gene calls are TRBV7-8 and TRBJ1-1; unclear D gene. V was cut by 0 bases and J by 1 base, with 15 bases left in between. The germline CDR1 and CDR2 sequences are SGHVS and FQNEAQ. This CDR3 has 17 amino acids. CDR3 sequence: CASSLASTASPNTEAFF. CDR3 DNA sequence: TGTGCCAGCAGCTTAGCATCGACCGCCTCCCCGAACACTGAAGCTTTCTTT.

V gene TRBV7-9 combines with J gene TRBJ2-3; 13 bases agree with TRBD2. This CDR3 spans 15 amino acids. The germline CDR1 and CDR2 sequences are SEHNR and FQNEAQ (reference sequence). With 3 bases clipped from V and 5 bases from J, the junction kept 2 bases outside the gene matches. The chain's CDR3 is CASSFRTSGRDTQYF. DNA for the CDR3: TGTGCCAGCAGCTTCCGGACTAGCGGGAGAGATACGCAGTATTTT.

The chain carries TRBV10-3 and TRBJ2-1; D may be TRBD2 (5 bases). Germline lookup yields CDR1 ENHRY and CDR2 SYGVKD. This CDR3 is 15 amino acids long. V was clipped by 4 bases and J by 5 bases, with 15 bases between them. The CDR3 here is CAISVASQRNNEQFF. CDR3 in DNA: TGTGCCATCAGTGTGGCTAGCCAGAGAAACAATGAGCAGTTCTTC.

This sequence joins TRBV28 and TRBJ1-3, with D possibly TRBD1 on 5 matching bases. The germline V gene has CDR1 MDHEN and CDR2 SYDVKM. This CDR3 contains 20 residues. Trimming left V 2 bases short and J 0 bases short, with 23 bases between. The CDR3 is CASSLPARGYLSASGNTIYF. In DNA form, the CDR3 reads TGTGCCAGCAGTTTACCGGCCCGGGGCTACCTATCCGCCTCTGGAAACACCATATATTTT.

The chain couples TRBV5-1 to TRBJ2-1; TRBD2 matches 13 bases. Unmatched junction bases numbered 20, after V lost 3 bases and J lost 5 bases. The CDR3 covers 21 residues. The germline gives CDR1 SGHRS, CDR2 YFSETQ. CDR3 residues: CASSSKPILAGGLFKDNEQFF. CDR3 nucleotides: TGCGCCAGCAGCTCCAAACCTATACTAGCGGGAGGGCTTTTTAAGGACAATGAGCAGTTCTTC.

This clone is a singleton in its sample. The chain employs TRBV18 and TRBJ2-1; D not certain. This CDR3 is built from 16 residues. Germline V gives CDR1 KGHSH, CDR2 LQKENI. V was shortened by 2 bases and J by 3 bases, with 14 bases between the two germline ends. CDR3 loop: CASSPGRSGDYNEQFF. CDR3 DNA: TGTGCCAGCTCACCAGGTAGGAGTGGGGACTACAATGAGCAGTTCTTC.

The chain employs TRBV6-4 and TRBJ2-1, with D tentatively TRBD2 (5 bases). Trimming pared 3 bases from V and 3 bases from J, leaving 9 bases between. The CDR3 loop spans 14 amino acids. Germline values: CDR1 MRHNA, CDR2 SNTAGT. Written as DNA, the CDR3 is TGTGCCAGCAGTGAAGGACGGGACTACAATGAGCAGTTCTTC. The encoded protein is CASSEGRDYNEQFF.

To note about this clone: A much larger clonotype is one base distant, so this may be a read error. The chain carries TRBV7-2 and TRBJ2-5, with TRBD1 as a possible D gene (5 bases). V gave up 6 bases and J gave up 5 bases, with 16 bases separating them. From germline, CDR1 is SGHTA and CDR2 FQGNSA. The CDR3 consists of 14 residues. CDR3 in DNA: TGTGCCAGCAGAGCAGTACAGGCCGCGGAGACCCAGTACTTC. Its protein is CASRAVQAAETQYF.

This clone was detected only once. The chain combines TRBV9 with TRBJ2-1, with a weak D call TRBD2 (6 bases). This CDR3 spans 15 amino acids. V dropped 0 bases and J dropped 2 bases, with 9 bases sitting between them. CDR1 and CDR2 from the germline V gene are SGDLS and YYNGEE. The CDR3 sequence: CASSVVSSAYNEQFF. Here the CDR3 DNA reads TGTGCCAGCAGCGTAGTGTCTAGCGCCTACAATGAGCAGTTCTTC.

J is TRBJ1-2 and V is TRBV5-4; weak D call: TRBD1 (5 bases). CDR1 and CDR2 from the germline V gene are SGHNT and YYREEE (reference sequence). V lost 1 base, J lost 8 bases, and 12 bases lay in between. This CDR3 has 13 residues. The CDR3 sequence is CASSLPTGRGYTF. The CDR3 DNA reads TGTGCCAGCAGCTTGCCAACAGGACGGGGCTACACCTTC. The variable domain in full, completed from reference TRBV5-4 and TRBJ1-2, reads ETGVTQSPTHLIKTRGQQVTLRCSSQSGHNTVSWYQQALGQGPQFIFQYYREEENGRGNFPPRFSGLQFPNYSSELNVNALELDDSALYLCASSLPTGRGYTFGSGTRLTVV.

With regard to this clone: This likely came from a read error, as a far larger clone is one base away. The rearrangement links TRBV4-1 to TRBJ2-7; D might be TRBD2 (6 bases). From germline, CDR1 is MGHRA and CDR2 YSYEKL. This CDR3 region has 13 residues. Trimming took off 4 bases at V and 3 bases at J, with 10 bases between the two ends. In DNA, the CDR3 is TGCGCCAGCAGCCTTGTGGGGGGCTACGAGCAGTACTTC. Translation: CASSLVGGYEQYF.

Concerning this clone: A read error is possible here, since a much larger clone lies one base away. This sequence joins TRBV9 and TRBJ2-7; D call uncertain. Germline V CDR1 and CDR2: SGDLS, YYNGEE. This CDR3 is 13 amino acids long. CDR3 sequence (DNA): TGTGCCGGCAGCCTAGGGTCCTCCTACGAGCAGTACTTC. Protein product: CAGSLGSSYEQYF.

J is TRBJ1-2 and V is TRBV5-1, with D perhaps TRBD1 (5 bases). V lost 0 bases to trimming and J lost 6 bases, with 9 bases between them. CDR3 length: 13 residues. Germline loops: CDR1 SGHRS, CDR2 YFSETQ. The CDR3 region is CASSLAGRNGYTF. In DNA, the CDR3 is TGCGCCAGCAGCTTGGCAGGGCGAAATGGCTACACCTTC. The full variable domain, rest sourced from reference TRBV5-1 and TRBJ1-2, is KAGVTQTPRYLIKTRGQQVTLSCSPISGHRSVSWYQQTPGQGLQFLFEYFSETQRNKGNFPGRFSGRQFSNSRSEMNVSTLELGDSALYLCASSLAGRNGYTFGSGTRLTVV.

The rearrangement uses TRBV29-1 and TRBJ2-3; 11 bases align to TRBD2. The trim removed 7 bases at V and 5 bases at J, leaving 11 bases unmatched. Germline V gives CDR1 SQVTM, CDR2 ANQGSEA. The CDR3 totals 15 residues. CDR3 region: CSGLTSGGPGDTQYF. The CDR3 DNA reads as TGCAGCGGGCTAACTAGCGGGGGACCAGGAGATACGCAGTATTTT.

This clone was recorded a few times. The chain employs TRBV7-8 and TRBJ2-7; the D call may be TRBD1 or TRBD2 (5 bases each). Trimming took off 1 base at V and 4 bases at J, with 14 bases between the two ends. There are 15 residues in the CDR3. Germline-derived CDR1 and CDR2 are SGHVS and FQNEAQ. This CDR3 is CASSLEGPSKYEQYF. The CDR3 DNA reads TGTGCCAGCAGCTTAGAGGGACCTTCCAAGTACGAGCAGTACTTC.

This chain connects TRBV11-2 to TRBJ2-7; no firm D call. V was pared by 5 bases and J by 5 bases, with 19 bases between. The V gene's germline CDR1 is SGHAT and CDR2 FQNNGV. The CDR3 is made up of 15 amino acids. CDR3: CASSARLAASHEQYF. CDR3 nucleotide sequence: TGTGCCAGCAGCGCCCGACTTGCGGCAAGCCACGAGCAGTACTTC.

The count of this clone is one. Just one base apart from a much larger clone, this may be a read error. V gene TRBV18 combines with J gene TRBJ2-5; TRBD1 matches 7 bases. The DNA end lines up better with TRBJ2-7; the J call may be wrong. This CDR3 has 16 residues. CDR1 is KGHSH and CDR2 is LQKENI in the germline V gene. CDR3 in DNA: TGTGCCAGCTCCCAAGGACAGGTGGCGACAGGCTACGAGCAGTACTTC. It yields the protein CASSQGQVATGYEQYF.

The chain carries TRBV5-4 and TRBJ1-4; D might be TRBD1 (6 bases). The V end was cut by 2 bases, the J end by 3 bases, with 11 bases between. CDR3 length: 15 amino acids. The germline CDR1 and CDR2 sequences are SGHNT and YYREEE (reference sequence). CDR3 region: CASSFEGGPNEKLFF. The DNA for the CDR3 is TGTGCCAGCAGCTTCGAGGGGGGACCTAATGAAAAACTGTTTTTT.